This T cell receptor beta chain was identified in a study of cytomegalovirus exposure and HLA in healthy donors. Study information: In a later analysis, it was reported that the roughly 120 validation repertoires had been produced on the same platform as the 666 repertoires belonging to the first cohort. Study conclusions and caveats: That first-cohort TCR clusters tended to co-occur in the 95 to 150 validation repertoires was found in a later analysis. Per published reports, the classifier diagnosed cytomegalovirus status with high specificity and sensitivity.

The table came from immunoSEQ multiplex PCR; TCRdb's copy has only in-frame clones and leaves some out. The sample records some 160,000 clones, 70% to 90% being singletons. Trimming cost V 3 bases and J 2 bases, with 8 bases left between them. This CDR3 contains 14 residues. Germline V gene sequence: CDR1 MNHEY, CDR2 SMNVEV (reference sequence). This clone has a single count. Its matching antigen is unknown. The chain employs TRBV27 and TRBJ1-5; D might be TRBD1 (5 bases). Sequenced material: PBMCs. The receptor's source is a man between 18 and 35 years old in good health and CMV-seronegative. CDR3 sequence reads: CASSFTRGNQPQHF. DNA of the CDR3: TGTGCCAGCAGTTTTACCAGGGGCAATCAGCCCCAGCATTTT.